This T cell receptor (beta chain) stems from a study of response to subunit inactivated influenza vaccine. Trimming cost V 1 base and J 3 bases, with 10 bases left between them. Germline loops: CDR1 LGHDT, CDR2 YNNKEL (reference sequence). The CDR3 has 14 amino acids. The sample holds a few counts of this clonotype. TCRdb itself ran the RT-PCR reads through MiXCR, one entry per CDR3 protein. The data show some 570,000 distinct CDR3 sequences, around 11% seen once. The data were also submitted as part of a second study, on T cells expressing NK-cell markers. That study reports: UMI-tagged 5'RACE template switching yielded the TCR beta cDNA.

The rearrangement links TRBV3-1 to TRBJ2-7, with D hard to call. The sample in question was PBMCs from blood, obtained on the day of vaccination. This receptor was identified in a man in his fifties who received an inactivated influenza vaccine. For the CDR3, the DNA is TGTGCCAGCAGCCAAGTAGGACCCCACTACGAGCAGTACTTC. Translated: CASSQVGPHYEQYF.